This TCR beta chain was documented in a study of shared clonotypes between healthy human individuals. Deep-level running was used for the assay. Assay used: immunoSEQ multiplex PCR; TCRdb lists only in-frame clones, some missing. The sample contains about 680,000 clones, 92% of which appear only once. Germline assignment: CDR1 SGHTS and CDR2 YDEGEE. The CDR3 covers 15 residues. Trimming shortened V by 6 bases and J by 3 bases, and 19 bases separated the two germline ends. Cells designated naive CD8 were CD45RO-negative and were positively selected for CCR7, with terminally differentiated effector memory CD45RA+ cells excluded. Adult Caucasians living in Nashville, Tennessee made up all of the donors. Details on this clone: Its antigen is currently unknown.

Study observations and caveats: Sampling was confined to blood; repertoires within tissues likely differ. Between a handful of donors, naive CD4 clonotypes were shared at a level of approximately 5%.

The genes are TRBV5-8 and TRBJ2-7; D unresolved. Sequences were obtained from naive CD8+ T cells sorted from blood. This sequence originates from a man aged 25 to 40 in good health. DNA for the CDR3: TGTGCCAGCACCCTCGAGACACTGGAAAGCTACGAGCAGTACTTC. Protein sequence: CASTLETLESYEQYF.